This T cell receptor beta chain was sequenced for a study of early T cells in non-severe SARS-CoV-2 infection. Turning to the study itself: Bulk RNA taken from unsorted whole blood was sequenced, leaving chains unpaired. Overall study results and limits: In VDJdb matching, anti-spike CD8 responses were favored while private and CD4 specificities went missing.

This clonotype has at least ten counts. Antigen: not known. Individual cDNA molecules were tagged with unique molecular identifiers, the study reported. TCRdb used MiXCR to reprocess the 5' RACE reads, holding one entry per CDR3 protein. The sample records around 39,000 distinct CDR3 sequences, more than 4.5% being singletons. In germline, CDR1 is SGHTA, CDR2 FQGNSA. The CDR3 has 15 amino acids. J gave up 13 bases and V 4 bases, and 10 bases lay outside the gene matches. Here the sequenced sample was whole blood, taken at baseline. The rearrangement uses TRBV7-2 and TRBJ2-1; 13 nucleotides agree with TRBD2. This clonotype originated in an adult who was a healthcare worker with PCR-confirmed SARS-CoV-2 infection or an uninfected control (not recorded which). For the CDR3, the DNA is TGTGCCAGCAGCTCAGCCGGGACTAGCGGGACATTACAGTTCTTC. It encodes CASSSAGTSGTLQFF.